These 10 T cell receptor beta chains were all obtained from the same sample, sequenced in a study of blood T cells in healthy people across ages. Primers used in a second PCR of about 6 to 11 cycles were a sample-barcoded 5' primer and a J-beta primer mix. One entry per CDR3 protein results from TCRdb running MiXCR on the 5' RACE reads. The table includes roughly 650,000 distinct CDR3 sequences, approximately 30% detected once. Material for sequencing was blood. These receptors all come from a woman aged 80 or over in good health.

The chain employs TRBV20-1 and TRBJ2-3; D remains ambiguous. The CDR3 consists of 17 residues. With 5 bases removed from V and 0 bases from J, the gap between germline ends came to 21 bases. Germline CDR1 reads DFQATT; CDR2 reads SNEGSKA (reference sequence). The chain's CDR3 is CSAGPFSRGTSTDTQYF. CDR3 in DNA: TGCAGTGCTGGGCCCTTCTCGCGCGGCACTAGCACAGATACGCAGTATTTT.

This clonotype was seen a few times. The V and J genes are TRBV5-1 and TRBJ1-2; TRBD1 might be the D (6 bases). Between the trimmed V and J ends, which lost 0 bases and 8 bases, there was a span of 17 bases. This CDR3 spans 15 amino acids. Germline V CDR1 and CDR2: SGHRS, YFSETQ. In DNA form, the CDR3 reads TGCGCCAGCAGCTTGGAAGGGCAGGGGATTGGAGGCTACACCTTC. Residues: CASSLEGQGIGGYTF. Variable domain in full (rest from reference TRBV5-1 and TRBJ1-2): KAGVTQTPRYLIKTRGQQVTLSCSPISGHRSVSWYQQTPGQGLQFLFEYFSETQRNKGNFPGRFSGRQFSNSRSEMNVSTLELGDSALYLCASSLEGQGIGGYTFGSGTRLTVV.

This clonotype was seen ten or more times. This chain connects TRBV6-1 to TRBJ2-7, with 11 nucleotides matching TRBD1. The V gene's germline CDR1 is MNHNS and CDR2 SASEGT. This CDR3 has 14 residues. Trimming cost V 6 bases and J 6 bases; bases outside gene matches: 7. CDR3 sequence: CASRDRGQIGEQYF. CDR3 coding DNA: TGTGCCAGCAGGGACAGGGGGCAAATTGGCGAGCAGTACTTC.

The chain is built from TRBV7-2 and TRBJ2-1; the D gene is possibly TRBD1 (6 bases). This CDR3 contains 16 residues. From germline, CDR1 is SGHTA and CDR2 FQGNSA. Trimming cost V 4 bases and J 4 bases, with 17 bases left between them. The CDR3 nucleotides are TGTGCCAGCAGCTCCATGGCAGGGACAAGGTACAATGAGCAGTTCTTC. It codes for CASSSMAGTRYNEQFF.

J is TRBJ1-5 and V is TRBV12-3 or TRBV12-4; D unresolved. V lost 3 bases and J 2 bases, leaving 11 bases between the germline ends. CDR3 length: 15 residues. The CDR3 DNA is TGTGCCAGCAGTTTTCAGGCTATCGGCAATCAGCCCCAGCATTTT. Encoded protein: CASSFQAIGNQPQHF.

The CDR3 is CASSYFPQGRDEQYF. CDR3 in DNA: TGTGCCAGCAGTTACTTTCCCCAGGGGAGGGACGAGCAGTACTTC. The gene calls are TRBV6-5 and TRBJ2-7; D perhaps matches TRBD2 (7 bases). The CDR3 length is 15 residues. CDR1 is MNHEY and CDR2 is SVGAGI in the germline V gene. Trimming cost V 1 base and J 5 bases, with 15 bases left between them.

The sample holds many counts of this clonotype. The rearrangement uses TRBV20-1 and TRBJ2-3, with D perhaps TRBD2 (5 bases). The CDR3 runs to 14 residues. Trimming removed 6 bases from V and 0 bases from J, with 13 bases in between. Germline values: CDR1 DFQATT, CDR2 SNEGSKA (reference sequence). The CDR3 spells CSAMSGISTDTQYF. The DNA of the CDR3 is TGCAGTGCAATGTCGGGAATTAGCACAGATACGCAGTATTTT.

This clonotype was recorded at least ten times. The chain couples TRBV15 to TRBJ2-5, with 8 bases lining up with TRBD1. With V trimmed by 0 bases and J by 3 bases, 9 bases remained unmatched. Per germline, CDR1 LNHNV and CDR2 YYDKDF (reference sequence). The CDR3 runs to 17 residues. The CDR3 is CATSRDYTGGSEETQYF. The CDR3 region has the DNA TGTGCCACCAGCAGAGATTATACAGGGGGGTCAGAAGAGACCCAGTACTTC.

V is TRBV9 and J is TRBJ2-3; no firm D call. Germline-derived CDR1 and CDR2 are SGDLS and YYNGEE. This CDR3 is built from 15 residues. Trimming removed 1 base at V and 0 bases at J, with 9 bases between. The CDR3 here is CASSVNGFSTDTQYF. The CDR3 coding sequence is TGTGCCAGCAGCGTAAACGGGTTTAGCACAGATACGCAGTATTTT.

Here the CDR3 DNA reads TGCGCCAGCAGCACAGGGACAGGGGACGACGAGCAGTACTTC. Protein sequence: CASSTGTGDDEQYF. The V call is TRBV5-1, the J call TRBJ2-5; the match to TRBD1 covers 10 bases. The end of the DNA fits TRBJ2-7 better, so the J call may be wrong. The germline gives CDR1 SGHRS, CDR2 YFSETQ. The CDR3 is 14 residues long.